This passage covers 9 T cell receptor beta chains from one sample sequenced in a study of blood T cell repertoires in COVID-19. Method: immunoSEQ multiplex PCR; TCRdb's copy keeps in-frame clones and lacks some. This table has about 39,000 clones, about 82% appearing once. Sequences were obtained from peripheral blood. The receptors come from a man aged 55 to 70 in a cohort sampled during active COVID-19.

This clone was observed a few times. CDR3 in DNA: TGTGCCACCAGCAGAGACAGGGAGGGTTACAATGAGCAGTTCTTC. Amino acids: CATSRDREGYNEQFF. The chain combines TRBV15 with TRBJ2-1, with TRBD2 identical over 7 bases. Germline lookup yields CDR1 LNHNV and CDR2 YYDKDF (reference sequence). J gave up 4 bases and V 0 bases, and 3 bases lay outside the gene matches. The CDR3 consists of 15 residues. The complete variable domain, with remaining parts taken from reference TRBV15 and TRBJ2-1, reads DAMVIQNPRYQVTQFGKPVTLSCSQTLNHNVMYWYQQKSSQAPKLLFHYYDKDFNNEADTPDNFQSRRPNTSFCFLDIRSPGLGDTAMYLCATSRDREGYNEQFFGPGTRLTVL.

This clone was counted between two and nine times. This chain connects TRBV5-4 to TRBJ1-2, with D possibly being TRBD1 (5 bases). The V end lost 4 bases, the J end lost 6 bases, and 13 bases lay between the germline ends. The CDR3 runs to 13 residues. CDR1 and CDR2 (germline): SGHNT, YYREEE (reference sequence). The CDR3, as DNA: TGTGCCAGCAGCCCGACAGAGAGACATGGCTACACCTTC. Its translation is CASSPTERHGYTF.

This chain joins TRBV5-6 and TRBJ2-7, with 8 bases fitting TRBD1. Per the germline V gene, CDR1 is SGHDT and CDR2 is YYEEEE. Losses at the gene ends were 3 bases for V and 5 bases for J; bases not matched to a gene: 4. The CDR3 contains 13 residues. The CDR3 here is CASSSDRGHEQYF. CDR3 DNA: TGTGCCAGCAGCTCCGACAGGGGTCACGAGCAGTACTTC.

This chain links TRBV3-1 (or the pseudogene TRBV3-2) with TRBJ2-7, with a tentative D call TRBD1 (5 bases). The length of the CDR3 is 13 residues. The ends were cut back, 2 bases at V and 6 bases at J, with 11 bases in the middle. Germline loops: CDR1 LGHDT, CDR2 YNNKEL (reference sequence). The CDR3 DNA reads as TGTGCCAGCAGCCAATTAGGGGTTTCCGAGCAGTACTTC. Encoded protein: CASSQLGVSEQYF.

The rearrangement uses TRBV6-1 and TRBJ2-7; 8 nucleotides line up with TRBD1. Germline V gene sequence: CDR1 MNHNS, CDR2 SASEGT. CDR3 length: 15 amino acids. Unmatched junction bases numbered 3, after V lost 2 bases and J lost 0 bases. The CDR3 DNA follows: TGTGCCAGCAGTGAAACAGGGGGTTTCTCCTACGAGCAGTACTTC. It specifies CASSETGGFSYEQYF.

The gene calls are TRBV24-1 and TRBJ2-1, with 10 positions matching TRBD2. The germline CDR1 and CDR2 sequences are KGHDR and SFDVKD. This CDR3 comprises 16 residues. The V gene end was trimmed by 1 base and the J gene end by 12 bases; junction bases not matched to a gene: 11. The CDR3 sequence is CATSDLYPSGSSGQFF. CDR3 in DNA: TGTGCCACCAGTGATTTATACCCTAGCGGGAGTTCCGGGCAGTTCTTC.

The chain employs TRBV11-2 and TRBJ2-7; D is unclear. Germline V lookup: CDR1 SGHAT, CDR2 FQNNGV. The CDR3 totals 12 residues. The V and J ends lost 4 bases and 7 bases respectively, with 11 bases between them. The DNA for the CDR3 is TGTGCCAGCAGCTATGCGGTTTGGGAGCAGTACTTC. Its protein product is CASSYAVWEQYF.

V is TRBV5-4 and J is TRBJ2-5; no clear D. CDR3 size: 13 residues. The germline CDR1 and CDR2 sequences are SGHNT and YYREEE (reference sequence). Trimming pared 0 bases from V and 2 bases from J, leaving 5 bases between. The CDR3 spells CASSLVGQETQYF. The CDR3 coding sequence is TGTGCCAGCAGCTTGGTCGGTCAAGAGACCCAGTACTTC. Full variable domain (remainder filled in from reference TRBV5-4 and TRBJ2-5): ETGVTQSPTHLIKTRGQQVTLRCSSQSGHNTVSWYQQALGQGPQFIFQYYREEENGRGNFPPRFSGLQFPNYSSELNVNALELDDSALYLCASSLVGQETQYFGPGTRLLVL.

A few counts support this clone. The chain combines TRBV6-2 or TRBV6-3 with TRBJ2-3; 7 nucleotides agree with TRBD2. From germline, CDR1 is MNHEY and CDR2 SVGEGT. V lost 2 bases and J lost 3; bases outside the gene matches: 5. The CDR3 contains 15 residues. As DNA, the CDR3 is TGTGCCAGCAGTTACGGTCTAGCGGAAACAGATACGCAGTATTTT. It codes for CASSYGLAETDTQYF.